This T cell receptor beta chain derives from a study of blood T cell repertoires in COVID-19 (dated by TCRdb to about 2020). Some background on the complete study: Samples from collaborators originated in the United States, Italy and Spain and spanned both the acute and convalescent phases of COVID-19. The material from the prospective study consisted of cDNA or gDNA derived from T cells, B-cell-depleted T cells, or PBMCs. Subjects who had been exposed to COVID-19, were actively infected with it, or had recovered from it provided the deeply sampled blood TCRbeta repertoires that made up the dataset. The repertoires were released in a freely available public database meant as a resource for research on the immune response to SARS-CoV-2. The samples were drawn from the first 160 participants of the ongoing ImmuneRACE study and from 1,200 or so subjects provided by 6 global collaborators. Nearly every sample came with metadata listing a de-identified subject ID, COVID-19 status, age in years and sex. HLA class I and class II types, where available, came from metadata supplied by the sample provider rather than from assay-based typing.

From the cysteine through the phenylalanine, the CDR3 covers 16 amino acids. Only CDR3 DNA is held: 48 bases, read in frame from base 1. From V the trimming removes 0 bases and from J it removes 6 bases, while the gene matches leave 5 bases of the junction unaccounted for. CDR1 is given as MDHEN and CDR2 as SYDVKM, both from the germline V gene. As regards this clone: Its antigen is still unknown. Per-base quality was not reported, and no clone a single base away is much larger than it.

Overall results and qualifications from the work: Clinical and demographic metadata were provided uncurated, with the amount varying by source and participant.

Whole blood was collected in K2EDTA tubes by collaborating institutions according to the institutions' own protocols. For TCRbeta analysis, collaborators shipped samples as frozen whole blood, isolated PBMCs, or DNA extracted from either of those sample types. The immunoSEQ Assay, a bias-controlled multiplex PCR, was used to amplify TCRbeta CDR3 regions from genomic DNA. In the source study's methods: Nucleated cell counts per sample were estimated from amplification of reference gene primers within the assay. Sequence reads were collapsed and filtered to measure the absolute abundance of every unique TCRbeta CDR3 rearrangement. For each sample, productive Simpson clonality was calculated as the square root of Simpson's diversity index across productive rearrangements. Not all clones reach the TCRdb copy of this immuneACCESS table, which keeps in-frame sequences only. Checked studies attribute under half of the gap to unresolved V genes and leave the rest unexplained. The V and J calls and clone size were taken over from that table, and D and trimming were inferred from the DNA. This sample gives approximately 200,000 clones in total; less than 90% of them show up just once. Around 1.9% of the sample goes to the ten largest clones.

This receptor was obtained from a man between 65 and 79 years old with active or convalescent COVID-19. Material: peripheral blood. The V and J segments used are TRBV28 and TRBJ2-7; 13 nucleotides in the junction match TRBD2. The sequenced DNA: TGTGCCAGCAGTTTATGGGTCGGGACTAGCGGGGTCGAGCAGTACTTC. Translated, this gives CASSLWVGTSGVEQYF.